The 11 T cell receptor beta chains below all came from one sample that was sequenced in a study of T cells in Graves' hyperthyroidism and ophthalmopathy. Template material for amplifying TCR beta CDR3 regions consisted of RNA transcripts. When the TCR CDR3 underwent first-round RT-PCR, the HTBI primer set was used. TCRdb passed the multiplex PCR reads through MiXCR, listing each CDR3 protein once. The sample lists roughly 500,000 distinct CDR3 sequences, around 50% seen once, with around 44% in the top ten. The specimen was peripheral blood or thyroid tissue (not recorded which). The receptor set was obtained from an adult woman with Graves' disease, either hyperthyroidism or ophthalmopathy (not recorded which).

The chain couples TRBV7-8 to TRBJ2-7, with no clear D. The V and J ends lost 5 bases and 1 base respectively, with 9 bases between them. The germline V gene encodes CDR1 SGHVS and CDR2 FQNEAQ. The CDR3 has 13 amino acids. CDR3 amino acids: CASSTDLSYEQYF. In DNA form, the CDR3 reads TGTGCCAGCAGCACAGATCTTTCCTACGAGCAGTACTTC.

The chain has TRBV7-2 and TRBJ2-7; D is perhaps TRBD2 (6 bases). The germline gives CDR1 SGHTA, CDR2 FQGNSA. V shed 1 base and J shed 2 bases, with 18 bases lying between them. The CDR3 loop spans 17 amino acids. The DNA of the CDR3 is TGTGCCAGCAGCTTAGATCAGAAACTAGCAGACGCCTACGAGCAGTACTTC. Amino acids: CASSLDQKLADAYEQYF.

The sample holds a few counts of this clonotype. The chain is built from TRBV19 and TRBJ1-6; 10 bases fit TRBD1. Germline V gene sequence: CDR1 LNHDA, CDR2 SQIVND (reference sequence). This CDR3 is built from 14 residues. The trim removed 7 bases at V and 10 bases at J, leaving 7 bases unmatched. CDR3 in amino acids: CASTSGQGMSPLHF. In DNA form, the CDR3 reads TGTGCCAGTACCTCGGGACAGGGGATGTCACCCCTCCACTTT. The full variable domain, its missing parts supplied by reference TRBV19 and TRBJ1-6, is DGGITQSPKYLFRKEGQNVTLSCEQNLNHDAMYWYRQDPGQGLRLIYYSQIVNDFQKGDIAEGYSVSREKKESFPLTVTSAQKNPTAFYLCASTSGQGMSPLHFGNGTRLTVT.

This clonotype was observed a handful of times. The chain links TRBV5-1 to TRBJ2-7; 10 nucleotides align to TRBD2. The germline CDR1 and CDR2 sequences are SGHRS and YFSETQ. The CDR3 runs to 14 residues. J was trimmed by 7 bases and V by 0 bases; bases with no gene match: 4. The DNA of the CDR3 is TGCGCCAGCAGCTTGGGGGGACTAGCGAGGGAGCAGTACTTC. It codes for CASSLGGLAREQYF. Together with reference TRBV5-1 and TRBJ2-7, the CDR3 gives the full variable domain: KAGVTQTPRYLIKTRGQQVTLSCSPISGHRSVSWYQQTPGQGLQFLFEYFSETQRNKGNFPGRFSGRQFSNSRSEMNVSTLELGDSALYLCASSLGGLAREQYFGPGTRLTVT.

The chain has TRBV27 and TRBJ2-7; 9 bases are a match to TRBD2. The length of the CDR3 is 14 residues. The germline CDR1 and CDR2 sequences are MNHEY and SMNVEV (reference sequence). The V segment lost 2 bases and the J segment 5 bases; nucleotides outside the gene matches: 4. The CDR3 DNA sequence: TGTGCCAGCAGTTTACTAGCGGGGACGAACGAGCAGTACTTC. It yields the protein CASSLLAGTNEQYF.

This clonotype was counted at least ten times. This chain connects TRBV6-5 to TRBJ2-5; TRBD2 matches 15 bases. V shed 2 bases, J shed 4 bases, and the junction held 2 bases outside the gene matches. The CDR3 consists of 16 residues. From germline, CDR1 is MNHEY and CDR2 SVGAGI. The CDR3, as DNA: TGTGCCAGCAGTTACGGACTAGCGGGAGGGCGAGAGACCCAGTACTTC. The encoded protein is CASSYGLAGGRETQYF.

The chain links TRBV29-1 to TRBJ2-1, with a weak D call TRBD1 (7 bases). This CDR3 is built from 13 residues. V dropped 7 bases and J dropped 5 bases, with 15 bases sitting between them. Germline-derived CDR1 and CDR2 are SQVTM and ANQGSEA. The CDR3 sequence: CSARTGGDNEQFF. As DNA, the CDR3 is TGCAGCGCCAGGACAGGAGGGGACAATGAGCAGTTCTTC.

The chain links TRBV27 to TRBJ1-5; D unclear. V lost 1 base and J 5 bases, leaving 9 bases between the germline ends. In germline, CDR1 is MNHEY, CDR2 SMNVEV (reference sequence). CDR3 length: 14 amino acids. The CDR3 DNA sequence: TGTGCCAGCAGTTTATTCAGTGAGGATCAGCCCCAGCATTTT. Translating it yields CASSLFSEDQPQHF.

Remarks on this clonotype: The junction does not match germline at one end; this may be a read error. V and J are TRBV7-2 and TRBJ1-4; D not resolved. The CDR3 has 17 residues. Germline-derived CDR1 and CDR2 are SGHTA and FQGNSA. The CDR3 nucleotides are TGCGCCAGCAGCCCACTAGGTCAGACTGCAACTAATGAAAAACTGTTTTTT. This gives the protein CASSPLGQTATNEKLFF.

This clonotype was seen ten or more times. V is TRBV20-1 and J is TRBJ2-5; 10 nucleotides match TRBD2. The CDR3 sequence is 15 residues long. CDR1 is DFQATT, CDR2 SNEGSKA, per germline (reference sequence). The V segment lost 6 bases and the J segment 5 bases; nucleotides outside the gene matches: 12. The CDR3 sequence is CSASSGSTSLETQYF. The CDR3 DNA sequence: TGCAGTGCCTCTAGCGGGAGCACCTCTCTGGAGACCCAGTACTTC.

The chain couples TRBV2 to TRBJ2-6; D perhaps matches TRBD1 (5 bases). The CDR3 extends over 16 amino acids. V was pared by 6 bases and J by 0 bases, with 12 bases between. Germline CDR1 is SNHLY and CDR2 is FYNNEI. The CDR3 coding sequence is TGTGCCAGCAGCGAGACAGAGTTCTCTGGGGCCAACGTCCTGACTTTC. This gives the protein CASSETEFSGANVLTF.